Shown below are 7 T cell receptor beta chains from a single sample sequenced in a study of blood T cells in healthy people across ages (dated by TCRdb to about 2015). To prepare the library, 5' RACE was applied. The instrument given in TCRdb is Illumina HiSeq 2500. A second 7 to 11 cycle PCR used a sample-barcoded 5' primer and a J-beta primer mix. TCRdb's own reprocessing of the public reads used fastp at Q25 and MiXCR and kept productive beta chains. Every entry covers one CDR3 protein and lists the most common genes and DNA from its rows. Counted in this sample were 1.6 million or so distinct CDR3 sequences; around 36% of them appeared once. The ten largest account for over 9% of the sample. Input material: blood. These receptors originate from a woman in her thirties in good health.

The sample holds many counts of this clonotype. The chain uses TRBV5-1 and TRBJ2-3; possible D gene TRBD2, 6 bases. The CDR3 is 16 residues long. Germline CDR1 SGHRS, CDR2 YFSETQ. Trimming removed 0 bases at V and 2 bases at J, with 13 bases between. The CDR3 loop reads CASSLGIADHTDTQYF. The CDR3 DNA is TGCGCCAGCAGCTTGGGTATAGCGGACCACACAGATACGCAGTATTTT. Full variable domain (remainder filled in from reference TRBV5-1 and TRBJ2-3): KAGVTQTPRYLIKTRGQQVTLSCSPISGHRSVSWYQQTPGQGLQFLFEYFSETQRNKGNFPGRFSGRQFSNSRSEMNVSTLELGDSALYLCASSLGIADHTDTQYFGPGTRLTVL.

The chain joins TRBV4-1 to TRBJ2-5; TRBD2 aligns across 15 bases. Per the germline V gene, CDR1 is MGHRA and CDR2 is YSYEKL. The ends lost 4 bases at V and 11 bases at J; junction bases unmatched: 11. The CDR3 covers 16 residues. CDR3 DNA sequence: TGCGCCAGCAGCCGGACTAGCGGGAGGGCCTACAATGAGCAGTACTTC. This encodes CASSRTSGRAYNEQYF.

The genes are TRBV29-1 and TRBJ2-4; possible D gene TRBD2, 6 bases. This CDR3 comprises 13 residues. Germline lookup yields CDR1 SQVTM and CDR2 ANQGSEA. V was trimmed by 5 bases and J by 13 bases, leaving 21 bases between them. CDR3 coding DNA: TGCAGCGTTTCCGGGAGAGCGGTGAATGAGCAGTACTTC. Protein: CSVSGRAVNEQYF.

This clonotype was recorded a few times. This chain links TRBV20-1 with TRBJ2-1, with TRBD2 matching 10 bases. The CDR3 sequence is 14 residues long. The trim removed 3 bases at V and 5 bases at J, leaving 4 bases unmatched. Per the germline V gene, CDR1 is DFQATT and CDR2 is SNEGSKA (reference sequence). The CDR3 region is CSASGLAVNNEQFF. The CDR3 nucleotides are TGCAGTGCTAGCGGACTAGCGGTTAACAATGAGCAGTTCTTC.

This clonotype was picked up a small number of times. The chain carries TRBV9 and TRBJ2-4; no reliable D call. Matching the DNA end better, TRBJ2-7 makes the J call doubtful. The germline V gene encodes CDR1 SGDLS and CDR2 YYNGEE. The CDR3 contains 14 residues. The chain's CDR3 is CASSVESTPHEQYF. CDR3 in DNA: TGTGCCAGCAGCGTAGAATCGACTCCCCACGAGCAGTACTTC.

As for this clonotype: This sequence may be a read error, since a much larger clone differs from it by one base. CDR3 sequence: CAGSAGRLQETQYF. For the CDR3, the DNA is TGTGCCGGCAGCGCCGGACGGCTCCAAGAGACCCAGTACTTC. The rearrangement joins TRBV5-5 to TRBJ2-5; no clear D gene. The CDR3 is 14 residues long. Germline assignment: CDR1 SGHKS and CDR2 YYEKEE (reference sequence).

V and J are TRBV6-1 and TRBJ1-2; D remains unclear. With 6 bases removed from V and 0 bases from J, the gap between germline ends came to 11 bases. The V gene's germline CDR1 is MNHNS and CDR2 SASEGT. The CDR3 is made up of 14 amino acids. The CDR3 loop is CASRAPGANYGYTF. CDR3 DNA sequence: TGTGCCAGCAGAGCGCCGGGAGCTAACTATGGCTACACCTTC.